This TCR beta chain was captured by sequencing in a study of blood T cells in healthy people across ages. The length of the CDR3 is 13 residues. PCR was performed a second time for roughly 7 to 12 cycles using a sample-barcoded 5' primer and a J-beta primer mix. One entry per CDR3 protein results from TCRdb running MiXCR on the 5' RACE reads. The sample shows some 900,000 distinct CDR3 sequences, around 48% of them seen only once. The sequenced sample was blood. This chain joins TRBV12-3 or TRBV12-4 and TRBJ2-7, with a possible D match to TRBD1 (5 bases). The TCR originated in a man between 25 and 39 years old in good health. The CDR3 reads CATRAGLYDEQYF. CDR3 bases: TGTGCAACCAGAGCAGGGCTTTACGACGAGCAGTACTTC.